These 12 T cell receptor beta chains were sequenced from one sample in a study of blood T cell repertoires in COVID-19. Measured with immunoSEQ multiplex PCR; TCRdb has only the in-frame clones, and not every one. The sample lists 79,000 or so clones; about nine tenths were seen once. Material for sequencing was peripheral blood. The source is a human donor in a cohort sampled during active COVID-19.

V is TRBV28 and J is TRBJ2-1; D unresolved. Looked up from germline, CDR1 is MDHEN and CDR2 is SYDVKM. The CDR3 contains 12 residues. V dropped 4 bases and J dropped 10 bases, with 11 bases sitting between them. The CDR3 DNA is TGTGCCAGCAGTTCCAGCCCGAGGGAGCAGTTCTTC. The encoded protein is CASSSSPREQFF.

CDR3 residues: CASSQSRGELFF. The DNA for the CDR3 is TGTGCCAGCAGCCAAAGTAGAGGGGAGCTGTTTTTT. The J gene is TRBJ2-2, the V gene TRBV3-1 (or the pseudogene TRBV3-2); D gene uncertain. CDR1 is LGHDT and CDR2 is YNNKEL in the germline V gene (reference sequence). The CDR3 length is 12 residues. V dropped 2 bases and J dropped 8 bases, with 6 bases sitting between them.

The chain links TRBV5-1 to TRBJ2-1; 10 positions match TRBD2. After removal of 7 bases from V and 8 bases from J, the junction contained 9 bases not matched to a gene. The CDR3 length is 14 residues. Per germline, CDR1 SGHRS and CDR2 YFSETQ. The CDR3 loop reads CASLRASGSHEQFF. CDR3 coding DNA: TGCGCCAGCCTACGGGCTAGCGGGAGTCATGAGCAGTTCTTC.

This clone was recorded once. The chain has TRBV7-6 and TRBJ1-6; 10 bases fit TRBD1. The CDR3 totals 15 residues. V was pared by 4 bases and J by 10 bases, with 7 bases of the junction left unmatched. CDR1 SGHVS and CDR2 FNYEAQ come from the germline V gene. Here the CDR3 DNA reads TGTGCCAGCAGCTCCTTAGGGACAGGGGCCTCACCCCTCCACTTT. Translated, it gives CASSSLGTGASPLHF.

The gene calls are TRBV5-1 and TRBJ1-2; D is undetermined. V lost 0 bases to trimming and J lost 0 bases, with 9 bases between them. The length of the CDR3 is 15 residues. Germline CDR1 SGHRS, CDR2 YFSETQ. This CDR3 reads CASSLGPDANYGYTF. CDR3 sequence (DNA): TGCGCCAGCAGCTTGGGCCCAGATGCTAACTATGGCTACACCTTC.

This clone occurred once. The gene calls are TRBV2 and TRBJ1-1; D perhaps matches TRBD1 (6 bases). Trimming took 3 bases from V and 1 from J, leaving 9 bases between them. The CDR3 loop spans 14 amino acids. Germline assignment: CDR1 SNHLY and CDR2 FYNNEI. The CDR3 protein is CASSDGQPNTEAFF. The CDR3 DNA reads TGTGCCAGCAGTGACGGACAGCCGAACACTGAAGCTTTCTTT.

The gene calls are TRBV7-9 and TRBJ2-3; 14 bases are shared with TRBD2. The CDR3 is made up of 14 amino acids. Germline V gene sequence: CDR1 SEHNR, CDR2 FQNEAQ (reference sequence). Losses at the gene ends were 7 bases for V and 15 bases for J; bases not matched to a gene: 12. The chain's CDR3 is CASTDREGLAGVYF. CDR3 coding DNA: TGTGCCAGCACCGATAGGGAGGGACTAGCGGGAGTTTATTTT.

The CDR3 spells CASSQVLGAVSPLHF. CDR3 DNA sequence: TGTGCCAGCAGCCAAGTTTTAGGGGCGGTCTCACCCCTCCACTTT. This chain uses TRBV3-1 (or the pseudogene TRBV3-2) with TRBJ1-6; tentative D call: TRBD1 (5 bases). V was pared by 1 base and J by 10 bases, with 14 bases between. Germline lookup yields CDR1 LGHDT and CDR2 YNNKEL (reference sequence). The CDR3 is 15 residues long.

The chain is built from TRBV6-5 and TRBJ1-5, with D hard to call. The V end lost 5 bases, the J end lost 6 bases, and 8 bases lay between the germline ends. The CDR3 is 12 amino acids. The germline gives CDR1 MNHEY, CDR2 SVGAGI. The DNA for the CDR3 is TGTGCCAGCAGTAGGGAGGGTCAGCCCCAGCATTTT. This encodes CASSREGQPQHF.

V usage is TRBV12-5 and J usage is TRBJ2-3; D remains unclear. V was clipped by 5 bases and J by 1 base, with 7 bases between them. The germline V gene encodes CDR1 LGHNT and CDR2 FRNRAP. The CDR3 extends over 13 amino acids. The CDR3 loop reads CASGPSGTDTQYF. The CDR3 nucleotides are TGTGCTAGTGGTCCCTCGGGCACAGATACGCAGTATTTT.

In its sample, this clone was seen once. The chain is built from TRBV16 and TRBJ2-7, with 7 bases identical to TRBD2. Germline-derived CDR1 and CDR2 are KGHSY and FQNENV. After removal of 4 bases from V and 0 bases from J, the junction contained 12 bases not matched to a gene. This CDR3 contains 17 residues. The CDR3 region has the DNA TGTGCCAGCAGCCCCCAATTTGGGAGGGGCCTCTCCTACGAGCAGTACTTC. Protein sequence: CASSPQFGRGLSYEQYF.

This chain links TRBV15 with TRBJ2-3, with a possible D match to TRBD1 (6 bases). V was clipped by 0 bases and J by 1 base, with 29 bases between them. This CDR3 has 22 amino acids. Per germline, CDR1 LNHNV and CDR2 YYDKDF (reference sequence). The CDR3 reads CATSREPPSSYRAVEGTDTQYF. For the CDR3, the DNA is TGTGCCACCAGCAGAGAGCCACCCTCTTCTTACAGGGCCGTGGAGGGCACAGATACGCAGTATTTT.